The entry below describes one TCR beta chain. This specimen comes from a study of T cell repertoires in cytomegalovirus infection. V was cut by 5 bases and J by 1 base, with 21 bases left in between. CDR1 and CDR2 from the germline V gene are SGHRS and YFSETQ. The CDR3 totals 17 residues. TCRdb re-derived calls from the reads in MiXCR, one entry per CDR3 protein. The repertoire holds about 530,000 distinct CDR3 sequences, with around 27% as singletons. This TCR was sampled from a human donor in good health (CMV status not recorded). Some clones in this sample may be carry-over from other donors' samples. The chain links TRBV5-1 to TRBJ2-5; possibly TRBD2 for D (6 bases). Sequencing was performed on PBMCs. CDR3 DNA: TGCGCCAGCAGAGGGACCGATCTAGCGCCCCGCCAAGAGACCCAGTACTTC. This encodes CASRGTDLAPRQETQYF.